This entry features one TCR beta chain sequence. This table comes from immunoSEQ multiplex PCR, and its TCRdb copy is limited to in-frame clones, with some not included. The table shows about 200,000 clones, with 89% occurring only once. Deletions cut 3 bases from V and 4 bases from J, with 16 bases between. Germline-derived CDR1 and CDR2 are MNHNS and SASEGT. The CDR3 loop spans 15 amino acids. The sample originates from a study of blood T cell repertoires in COVID-19. Study background: Nucleic acid was either cDNA or gDNA, and it came from T cells, B-cell-depleted T cells, or PBMCs.

Participants came from roughly 23 US areas, aged roughly 18 to 95 years. Recovered participants had two consecutive negative NP/OP PCR tests, healthcare professional clearance, or symptom resolution. This sequence joins TRBV6-1 and TRBJ2-7, with D perhaps TRBD1 (7 bases). The material sequenced was PBMCs or T cells enriched from blood (not recorded which). This TCR derives from a woman in her late teens or twenties who had recovered from COVID-19. CDR3 region: CASSEFQGGSYEQYF. DNA for the CDR3: TGTGCCAGCAGTGAGTTCCAGGGGGGATCGTACGAGCAGTACTTC.